This is a list of T cell receptor beta chains from one sample in a study of graft-versus-host responses after intestinal transplantation. Their recognized antigens are unknown. Sequencing used immunoSEQ multiplex PCR; TCRdb keeps in-frame clones, though not all of them. The table lists about 61,000 clones, around 93% of them singletons. This specimen was unstimulated CD4+ T cells sorted from spleen or lymph node cells, taken before transplant. The origin of the receptors is a human donor who was the organ donor for an intestinal transplant. The CDR3 runs from the conserved cysteine through the conserved F or W. The order of the fields is clone size, J gene, V gene, D gene, CDR3 DNA, CDR3 protein. The D gene is left open where the match is weak. Clone size is stated in some rows and not others, as once, few, many or a class when expanded.

- | TRBJ1-4 | TRBV11-2 | - | TGTGCCAGCAGCTTAGTACGGGGGCGGAATGAAAAACTGTTTTTT | CASSLVRGRNEKLFF
few | TRBJ1-6 | TRBV6-1 | - | TGTGCCAGCAGGCTCCGGGACTTCCCCCTCCACTTT | CASRLRDFPLHF
- | TRBJ1-2 | TRBV11-2 | TRBD1 | TGTGCCAGCAGCTCTGACAGGGCTTACTATGGCTACACCTTC | CASSSDRAYYGYTF
- | TRBJ2-6 | TRBV7-9 | - | TGTGCCACCACCCGACAGGGCGGGGCCTCTGGGGCCAACGTCCTGACTTTC | CATTRQGGASGANVLTF
- | TRBJ1-1 | TRBV7-9 | TRBD1 | TGTGCCAGCACCGTGACAGGGGTTTCCGCTGAAGCTTTCTTT | CASTVTGVSAEAFF
few | TRBJ1-3 | TRBV7-9 | - | TGTGCCAGCAGCTTAAGCTCTGGAAACACCATATATTTT | CASSLSSGNTIYF
- | TRBJ2-1 | TRBV19 | - | TGTGCCAGTAGACAGGCTAACTCCTACAATGAGCAGTTCTTC | CASRQANSYNEQFF
- | TRBJ1-2 | TRBV20-1 | - | TGCAGTGCTAGTGGGGGGGCTGGCTACACCTTC | CSASGGAGYTF
- | TRBJ2-3 | TRBV13 | TRBD1 | TGTGCCAGCAGCTATTGGACAGGGAAGGGGGCAGATACGCAGTATTTT | CASSYWTGKGADTQYF
- | TRBJ1-4 | TRBV27 | - | TGTGCCAGCAGAATTCGGGGGGTCGGTCCTAATGAAAAACTGTTTTTT | CASRIRGVGPNEKLFF
- | TRBJ2-3 | TRBV5-6 | TRBD2 | TGTGCCAGCACCCGGACTAGCGGGGAAGATACGCAGTATTTT | CASTRTSGEDTQYF
- | TRBJ2-7 | TRBV4-3 | TRBD1 | TGCGCCAGCAGCCAAGGGGTTTACAGGGGGACCTACGAGCAGTACTTC | CASSQGVYRGTYEQYF
- | TRBJ1-1 | TRBV30 | - | TGTGCCTGGAATAGACAGGAGAACACTGAAGCTTTCTTT | CAWNRQENTEAFF
- | TRBJ1-2 | TRBV7-2 | - | TGTGCCAGCAGCTTATATTCGGGGGGAGGACTCTATGGCTACACCTTC | CASSLYSGGGLYGYTF
- | TRBJ2-5 | TRBV12-5 | - | TGTGCTAGTGGTTCCAGCATCCAGACCCAGTACTTC | CASGSSIQTQYF
- | TRBJ2-3 | TRBV7-9 | TRBD1 | TGTGCCAGCAGCTACCGACAGGGCGGGACAGATACGCAGTATTTT | CASSYRQGGTDTQYF
- | TRBJ1-1 | TRBV5-4 | - | TGTGCCAGCAGCTCCAGGAAAGCGAACACTGAAGCTTTCTTT | CASSSRKANTEAFF
once | TRBJ2-3 | TRBV11-3 | - | TGTGCCAGCAGCCCCCTGGGTGGAGTAGCGCAGTATTTT | CASSPLGGVAQYF
- | TRBJ2-7 | TRBV21-1 | - | TGTGCCAGCAGCTCCCTTGGGGGGGACGTCTCCTACGAGCAGTACTTC | CASSSLGGDVSYEQYF
- | TRBJ1-5 | TRBV5-1 | - | TGCGCCAGCAGCTTGGGCCTAGGACAGCCCCAGCATTTT | CASSLGLGQPQHF
- | TRBJ2-5 | TRBV7-2 | - | TGTGCCAGCAAATTCGCAGGGGGGGTGGGAGAGACCCAGTACTTC | CASKFAGGVGETQYF
- | TRBJ1-2 | TRBV4-3 | TRBD1 | TGCGCCAGCAGCCACGGGACAGGGTCAGGCTACACCTTC | CASSHGTGSGYTF
- | TRBJ2-3 | TRBV7-3 | TRBD2 | TGTGCCAGCAGCCCAGGACTAGCGTCAGATACGCAGTATTTT | CASSPGLASDTQYF
- | TRBJ1-6 | TRBV15 | - | TGTGCCACCAGCAGAGAGAAAGGCAGGGGAGAATCACCCCTCCACTTT | CATSREKGRGESPLHF
- | TRBJ1-4 | TRBV19 | - | TGTGCCAGTAGTCCCTCGACTGCAACTAATGAAAAACTGTTTTTT | CASSPSTATNEKLFF
- | TRBJ2-1 | TRBV9 | TRBD1 | TGTGCCAGCAGCCTCCGTTCGGACAGGGACAATGAGCAGTTCTTC | CASSLRSDRDNEQFF
- | TRBJ1-6 | TRBV2 | - | TGTGCCAGCAGGTCCGGGTGGAATAATTCACCCCTCCACTTT | CASRSGWNNSPLHF
- | TRBJ2-7 | TRBV7-9 | - | TGTGCCAGCAGCTTAGTGCAAGGCCCCTACGAGCAGTACTTC | CASSLVQGPYEQYF
- | TRBJ2-1 | TRBV7-7 | TRBD2 | TGTGCTAGCAGCCTTGGACTAGCGGGGGGACACAATGAGCAGTTCTTC | CASSLGLAGGHNEQFF
once | TRBJ2-5 | TRBV6-1 | TRBD1 | TGTGCCAGCAGTGCCCGACAGGGCCTCCGGGAGACCCAGTACTTC | CASSARQGLRETQYF
- | TRBJ2-5 | TRBV18 | - | TGTGCCAGCTCACGGGGAGCTTCACAAGAGACCCAGTACTTC | CASSRGASQETQYF
- | TRBJ1-3 | TRBV7-8 | - | TGTGCCACCTCCCGCCGGGGGGGGGACCTTCTCTCTGGAAACACCATATATTTT | CATSRRGGDLLSGNTIYF
once | TRBJ2-2 | TRBV2 | - | TGTGCCAGCTGGGAGGAAGCCACCACCGGGGAGCTGTTTTTT | CASWEEATTGELFF
- | TRBJ2-7 | TRBV7-8 | - | TGTGCCAGCAGCTCGATCGGGGGTAAGATCTCCTACGAGCAGTACTTC | CASSSIGGKISYEQYF
once | TRBJ2-3 | TRBV10-3 | TRBD1 | TGTGCCATCACCCCCGGGACAGGGACAGATACGCAGTATTTT | CAITPGTGTDTQYF
- | TRBJ1-2 | TRBV5-8 | TRBD1 | TGTGCCAGCAGCCCGACCTCGGGGACAGGGCCCAATGGCTACACCTTC | CASSPTSGTGPNGYTF
few | TRBJ2-7 | TRBV5-8 | TRBD1 | TGTGCCAGCAGGACAGGGAGCCGGTACGAGCAGTACTTC | CASRTGSRYEQYF
- | TRBJ2-7 | TRBV27 | - | TGTGCCAGCAGCCGTACGGGGTTCTCCTACGAGCAGTACTTC | CASSRTGFSYEQYF
- | TRBJ2-5 | TRBV7-2 | TRBD2 | TGTGCCAGCAGCTTTACCGGGACTAGCGGGGGAGAGACCCAGTACTTC | CASSFTGTSGGETQYF
- | TRBJ1-3 | TRBV9 | - | TGTGCCAGCAGCGTAGAGGATGCTGGAAACACCATATATTTT | CASSVEDAGNTIYF
- | TRBJ1-1 | TRBV7-8 | - | TGTGCCAGCAGCTTTATGGGTTTTATGTACACTGAAGCTTTCTTT | CASSFMGFMYTEAFF
- | TRBJ1-1 | TRBV29-1 | - | TGCAGCGGAGGACAGCTGAACACTGAAGCTTTCTTT | CSGGQLNTEAFF
- | TRBJ2-5 | TRBV7-2 | - | TGTGCCAGCAGCTTGGGGGGGGCCTTGGAGACCCAGTACTTC | CASSLGGALETQYF
- | TRBJ1-5 | TRBV2 | - | TGTGCCAGCAGGAGGGGGGGGGAGGCTCAGCCCCAGCATTTT | CASRRGGEAQPQHF
- | TRBJ2-1 | TRBV18 | TRBD1 | TGTGCCAGCTCACCGTTAACAGGGGGCTCCGACAATGAGCAGTTCTTC | CASSPLTGGSDNEQFF
- | TRBJ2-5 | TRBV15 | - | TGTGCCACCAGCCCGCGGCCCGGGGTCAGGGTTTATGAGACCCAGTACTTC | CATSPRPGVRVYETQYF
- | TRBJ1-4 | TRBV4-2 | TRBD1 | TGTGCCAGCAGCCAAGATAGTCGGACAGGGGAAAAACTGTTTTTT | CASSQDSRTGEKLFF
once | TRBJ1-1 | TRBV6-5 | - | TGTGCCAGCAGTGAACAGAACACTGAAGCTTTCTTT | CASSEQNTEAFF
- | TRBJ1-1 | TRBV10-3 | - | TGTGCCAACAGCATAGGACAGAACACTGAAGCTTTCTTT | CANSIGQNTEAFF
- | TRBJ2-7 | TRBV5-1 | - | TGCGCCAGCAGCTTGGGCAGGTCCTACGAGCAGTACTTC | CASSLGRSYEQYF
- | TRBJ2-2 | TRBV25-1 | TRBD2 | TGTGCCAGCAGACTAGCGGGGGGTCGGGAGCTGTTTTTT | CASRLAGGRELFF
- | TRBJ2-3 | TRBV4-2 | TRBD2 | TGTGCCAGCAGCCAAGATCCCGGACTAGCGGCCATTTCGGATACGCAGTATTTT | CASSQDPGLAAISDTQYF
- | TRBJ2-7 | TRBV7-9 | - | TGTGCCAGTGGATACAGCTCTACCTACGAGCAGTACTTC | CASGYSSTYEQYF
- | TRBJ2-5 | TRBV5-6 | - | TGTGCCAGCAGTTTGTTCTCAGACCGATTCCAAGAGACCCAGTACTTC | CASSLFSDRFQETQYF
- | TRBJ1-5 | TRBV7-8 | - | TGTGCCAGCAGCCCCACGAAACTTAGCAATCGGCCCCAGCATTTT | CASSPTKLSNRPQHF
once | TRBJ2-1 | TRBV5-1 | - | TGCGCCAGCAGCTTGAGGGGGGCCAGCTCCTACAATGAGCAGTTCTTC | CASSLRGASSYNEQFF
- | TRBJ1-2 | TRBV5-1 | TRBD1 | TGCGCCAGCAGCTTGCCCAGGGGGGGATATGGCTACACCTTC | CASSLPRGGYGYTF